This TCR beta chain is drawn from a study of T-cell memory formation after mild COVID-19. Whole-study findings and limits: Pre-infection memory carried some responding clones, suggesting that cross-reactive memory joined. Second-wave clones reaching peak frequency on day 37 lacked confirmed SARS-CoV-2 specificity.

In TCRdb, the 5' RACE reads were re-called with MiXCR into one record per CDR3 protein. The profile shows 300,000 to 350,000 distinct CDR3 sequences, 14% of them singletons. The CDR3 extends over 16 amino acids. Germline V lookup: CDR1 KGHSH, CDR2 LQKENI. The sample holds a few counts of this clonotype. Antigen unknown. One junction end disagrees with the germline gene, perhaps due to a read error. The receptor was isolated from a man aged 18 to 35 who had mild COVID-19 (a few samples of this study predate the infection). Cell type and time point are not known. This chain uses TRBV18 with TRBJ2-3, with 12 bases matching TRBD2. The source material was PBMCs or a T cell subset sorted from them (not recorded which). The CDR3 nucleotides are TGTGCCAGCGCACCCCTAGCGGGGGGGCCAGCAGATACGCAGTATTTT. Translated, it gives CASAPLAGGPADTQYF.